This T cell receptor (beta chain) emerged from a study of cytomegalovirus exposure and HLA in healthy donors. On this clone: Its antigen remains unknown.

Profiled with immunoSEQ multiplex PCR; TCRdb holds only in-frame clones, not every one. The sample lists about 180,000 clones; around 85% were seen once. General observations from the study: TCR clusters originating in the first cohort tended to co-occur in the approximately 120 validation repertoires, according to a later analysis. Rare TCR sequences dominated, though some public TCRs recurred in many donors. The study put 150 to 200 TCR beta chains on its list as cytomegalovirus-associated.

Losses at the gene ends were 0 bases for V and 4 bases for J; bases not matched to a gene: 9. From germline, CDR1 is SGHRS and CDR2 YFSETQ. The CDR3 loop spans 16 amino acids. The donors were part of the validation cohort of 95 to 150 subjects. That cohort was separate from the first cohort, which comprised 550 to 750 subjects. The sample taken for sequencing was PBMCs. The chain recombines TRBV5-1 with TRBJ2-7; 8 bases are shared with TRBD1. The receptor was isolated from a man aged 18 to 29 in good health and CMV-seropositive. The CDR3 bases are TGCGCCAGCAGCTTGGGGAGAGGACAGGGTGGGTACGAGCAGTACTTC. Translation: CASSLGRGQGGYEQYF. The full variable domain, with the rest looked up from reference TRBV5-1 and TRBJ2-7, is KAGVTQTPRYLIKTRGQQVTLSCSPISGHRSVSWYQQTPGQGLQFLFEYFSETQRNKGNFPGRFSGRQFSNSRSEMNVSTLELGDSALYLCASSLGRGQGGYEQYFGPGTRLTVT.